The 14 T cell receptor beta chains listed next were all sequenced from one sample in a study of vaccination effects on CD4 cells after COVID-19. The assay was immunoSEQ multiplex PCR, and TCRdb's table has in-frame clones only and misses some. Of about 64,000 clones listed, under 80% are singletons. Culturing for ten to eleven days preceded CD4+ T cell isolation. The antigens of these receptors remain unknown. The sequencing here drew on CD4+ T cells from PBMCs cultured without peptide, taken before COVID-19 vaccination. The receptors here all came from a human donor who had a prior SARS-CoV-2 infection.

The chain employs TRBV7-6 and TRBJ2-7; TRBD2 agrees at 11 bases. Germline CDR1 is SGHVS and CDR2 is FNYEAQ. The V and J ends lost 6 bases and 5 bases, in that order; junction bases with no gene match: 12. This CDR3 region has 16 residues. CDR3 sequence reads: CASSTTPTSGVNEQYF. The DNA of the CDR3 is TGTGCCAGCAGTACTACGCCGACTAGCGGGGTTAACGAGCAGTACTTC.

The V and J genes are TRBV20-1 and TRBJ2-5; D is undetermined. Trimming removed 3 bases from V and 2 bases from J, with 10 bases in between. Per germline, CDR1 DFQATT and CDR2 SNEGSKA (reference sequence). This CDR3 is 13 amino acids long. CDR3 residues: CSASFRGQETQYF. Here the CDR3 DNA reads TGCAGTGCTAGTTTTAGAGGTCAAGAGACCCAGTACTTC.

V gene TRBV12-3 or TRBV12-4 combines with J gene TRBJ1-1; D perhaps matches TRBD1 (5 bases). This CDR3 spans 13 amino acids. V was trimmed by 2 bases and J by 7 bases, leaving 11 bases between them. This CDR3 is CASSLLRGGEAFF. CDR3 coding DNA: TGTGCCAGCAGTTTATTGAGGGGTGGTGAAGCTTTCTTT.

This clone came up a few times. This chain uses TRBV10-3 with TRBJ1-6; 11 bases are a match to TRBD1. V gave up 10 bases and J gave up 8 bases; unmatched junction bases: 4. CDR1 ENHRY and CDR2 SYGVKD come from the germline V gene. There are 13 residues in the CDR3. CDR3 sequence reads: CATRTGGYSPLHF. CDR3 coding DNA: TGTGCCACTCGGACAGGGGGCTATTCACCCCTCCACTTT.

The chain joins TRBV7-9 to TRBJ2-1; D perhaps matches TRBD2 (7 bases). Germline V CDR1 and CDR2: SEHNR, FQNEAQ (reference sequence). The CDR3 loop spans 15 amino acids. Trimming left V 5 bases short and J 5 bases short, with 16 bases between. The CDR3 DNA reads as TGTGCCAGCAGCAACCGGGGGGCTTTTGACAATGAGCAGTTCTTC. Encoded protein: CASSNRGAFDNEQFF.

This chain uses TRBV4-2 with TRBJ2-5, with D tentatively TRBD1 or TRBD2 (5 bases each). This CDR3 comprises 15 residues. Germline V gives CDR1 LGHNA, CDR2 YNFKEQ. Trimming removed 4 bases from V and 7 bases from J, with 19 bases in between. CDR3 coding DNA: TGTGCCAGCAGCCTCACGGGGCCCACTACGGGGACCCAGTACTTC. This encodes CASSLTGPTTGTQYF.

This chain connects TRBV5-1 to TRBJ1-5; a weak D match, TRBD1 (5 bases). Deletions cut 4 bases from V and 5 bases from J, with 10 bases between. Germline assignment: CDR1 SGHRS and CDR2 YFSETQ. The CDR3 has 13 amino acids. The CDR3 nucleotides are TGCGCCAGCAGCCTGGGACCGGATCAGCCCCAGCATTTT. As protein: CASSLGPDQPQHF.

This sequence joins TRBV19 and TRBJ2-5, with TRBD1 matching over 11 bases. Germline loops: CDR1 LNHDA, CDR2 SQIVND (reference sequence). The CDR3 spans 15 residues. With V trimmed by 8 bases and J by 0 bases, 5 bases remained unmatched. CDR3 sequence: CASRTGGDYQETQYF. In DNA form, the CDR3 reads TGTGCCAGTCGGACAGGGGGCGATTACCAAGAGACCCAGTACTTC.

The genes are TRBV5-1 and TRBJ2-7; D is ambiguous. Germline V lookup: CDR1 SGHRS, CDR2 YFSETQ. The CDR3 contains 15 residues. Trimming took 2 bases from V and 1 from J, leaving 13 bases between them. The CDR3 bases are TGCGCCAGCAGCTTCATGGCCGCACTTTCCTACGAGCAGTACTTC. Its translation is CASSFMAALSYEQYF.

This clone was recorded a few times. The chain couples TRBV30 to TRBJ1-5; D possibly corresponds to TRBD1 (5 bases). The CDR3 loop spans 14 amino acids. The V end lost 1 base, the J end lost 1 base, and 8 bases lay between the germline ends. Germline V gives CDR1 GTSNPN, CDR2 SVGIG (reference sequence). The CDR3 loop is CAWSARVSNQPQHF. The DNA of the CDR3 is TGTGCCTGGAGTGCCAGGGTCAGCAATCAGCCCCAGCATTTT.

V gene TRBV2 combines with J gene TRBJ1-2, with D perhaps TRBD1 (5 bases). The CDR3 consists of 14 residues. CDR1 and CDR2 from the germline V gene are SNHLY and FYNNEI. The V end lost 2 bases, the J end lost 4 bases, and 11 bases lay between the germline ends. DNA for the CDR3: TGTGCCAGCAGTGAACAGGGAGTATCCTATGGCTACACCTTC. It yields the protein CASSEQGVSYGYTF.

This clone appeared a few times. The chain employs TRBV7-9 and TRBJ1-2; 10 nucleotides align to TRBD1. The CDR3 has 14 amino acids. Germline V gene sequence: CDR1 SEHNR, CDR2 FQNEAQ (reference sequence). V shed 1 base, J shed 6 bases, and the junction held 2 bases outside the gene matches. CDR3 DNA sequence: TGTGCCAGCAGCTTAGGACAGGGGGCGGATGGCTACACCTTC. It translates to CASSLGQGADGYTF.

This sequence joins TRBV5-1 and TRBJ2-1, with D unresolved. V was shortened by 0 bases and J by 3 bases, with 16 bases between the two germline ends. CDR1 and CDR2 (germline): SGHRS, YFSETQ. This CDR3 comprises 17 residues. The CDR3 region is CASSLDLATSGYNEQFF. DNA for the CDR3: TGCGCCAGCAGCTTGGACTTAGCCACCAGTGGCTACAATGAGCAGTTCTTC.

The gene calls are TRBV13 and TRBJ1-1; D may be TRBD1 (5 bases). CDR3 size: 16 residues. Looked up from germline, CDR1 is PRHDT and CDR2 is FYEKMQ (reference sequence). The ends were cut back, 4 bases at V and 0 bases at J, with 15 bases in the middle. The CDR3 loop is CASSSMTESMNTEAFF. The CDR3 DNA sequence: TGTGCCAGCAGCTCAATGACAGAGAGCATGAACACTGAAGCTTTCTTT.